This T cell receptor beta chain is from a study of blood T cell repertoires in COVID-19. Study-wide context: Samples came from the United States, Italy and Spain, spanning acute and convalescent COVID-19. T cells, B-cell-depleted T cells, or PBMCs supplied cDNA or gDNA.

The Seattle patients joined while their infection was active and were tracked longitudinally afterward. Methods used by the authors: Estimation of nucleated cell counts was performed using reference gene primer amplification. This table comes from immunoSEQ multiplex PCR, and its TCRdb copy is limited to in-frame clones, with some not included. V and J calls and clone size are as listed in that table; D and trimming were resolved from the DNA. The repertoire holds under 300,000 clones, with roughly 83% as singletons. This clone was seen once. Specimen: peripheral blood. This TCR was recovered from a human donor with COVID-19, enrolled during active disease. The donor label of this sample is uncertain.

The CDR3 loop reads CASSLDRGGTEAFF. CDR3 sequence (DNA): TGTGCCAGCAGTCTCGACAGGGGTGGTACTGAAGCTTTCTTT. The chain carries TRBV14 and TRBJ1-1, with 8 bases identical to TRBD1. The ends lost 6 bases at V and 5 bases at J; junction bases unmatched: 8. CDR1 and CDR2 from the germline V gene are SGHDN and FVKESK. CDR3 length: 14 amino acids.